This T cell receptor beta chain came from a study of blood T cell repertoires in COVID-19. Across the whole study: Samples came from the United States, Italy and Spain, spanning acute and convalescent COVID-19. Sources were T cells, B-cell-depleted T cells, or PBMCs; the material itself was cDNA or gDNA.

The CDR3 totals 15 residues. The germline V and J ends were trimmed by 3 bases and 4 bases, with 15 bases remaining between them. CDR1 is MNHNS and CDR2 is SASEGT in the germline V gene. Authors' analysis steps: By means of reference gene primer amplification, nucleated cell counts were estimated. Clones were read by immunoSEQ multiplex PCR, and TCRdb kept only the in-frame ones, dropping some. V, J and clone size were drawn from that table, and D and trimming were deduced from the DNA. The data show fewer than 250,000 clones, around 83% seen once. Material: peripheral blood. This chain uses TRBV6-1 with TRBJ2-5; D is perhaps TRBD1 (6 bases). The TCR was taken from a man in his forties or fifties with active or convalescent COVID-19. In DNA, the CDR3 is TGTGCCAGCAGTGATAACAGGGTTTCAGGAGAGACCCAGTACTTC. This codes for CASSDNRVSGETQYF.